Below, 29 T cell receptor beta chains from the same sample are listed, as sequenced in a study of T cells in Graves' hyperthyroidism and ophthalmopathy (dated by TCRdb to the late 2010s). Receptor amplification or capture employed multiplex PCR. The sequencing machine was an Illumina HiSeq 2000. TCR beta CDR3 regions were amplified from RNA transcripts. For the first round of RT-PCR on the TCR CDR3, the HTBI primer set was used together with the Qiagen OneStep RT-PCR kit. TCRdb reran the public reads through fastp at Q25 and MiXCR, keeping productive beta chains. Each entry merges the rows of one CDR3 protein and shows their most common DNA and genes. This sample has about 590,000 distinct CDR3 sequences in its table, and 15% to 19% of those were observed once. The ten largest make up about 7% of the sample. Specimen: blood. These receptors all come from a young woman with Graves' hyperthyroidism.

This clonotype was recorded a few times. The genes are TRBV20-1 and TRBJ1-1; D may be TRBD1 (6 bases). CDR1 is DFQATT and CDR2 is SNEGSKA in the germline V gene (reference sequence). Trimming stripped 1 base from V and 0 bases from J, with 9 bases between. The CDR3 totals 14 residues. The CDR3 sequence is CSARAQGMNTEAFF. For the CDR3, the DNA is TGCAGTGCTAGAGCACAGGGTATGAACACTGAAGCTTTCTTT.

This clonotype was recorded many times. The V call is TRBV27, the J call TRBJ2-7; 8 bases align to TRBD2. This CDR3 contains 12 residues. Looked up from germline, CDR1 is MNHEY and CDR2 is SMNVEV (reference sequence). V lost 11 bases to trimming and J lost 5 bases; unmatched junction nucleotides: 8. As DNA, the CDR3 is TGTGCCGCGAGCGGGAGTTCGAACGAGCAGTACTTC. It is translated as CAASGSSNEQYF.

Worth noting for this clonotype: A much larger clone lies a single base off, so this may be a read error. In DNA, the CDR3 is TGTGCCAGCAGCTTATTTGAGACCCAGTACTTC. Translation gives CASSLFETQYF. This rearrangement joins TRBV11-2 to TRBJ2-5, with D unresolved. Per germline, CDR1 SGHAT and CDR2 FQNNGV. Trimming removed 2 bases at V and 5 bases at J, with 3 bases between. The length of the CDR3 is 11 residues.

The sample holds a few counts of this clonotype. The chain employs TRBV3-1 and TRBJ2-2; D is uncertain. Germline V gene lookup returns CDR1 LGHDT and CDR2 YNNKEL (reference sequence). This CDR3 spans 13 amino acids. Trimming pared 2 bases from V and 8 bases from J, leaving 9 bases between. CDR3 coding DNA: TGTGCCAGCAGCCAACTTACCGGGGGGGAGCTGTTTTTT. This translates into CASSQLTGGELFF.

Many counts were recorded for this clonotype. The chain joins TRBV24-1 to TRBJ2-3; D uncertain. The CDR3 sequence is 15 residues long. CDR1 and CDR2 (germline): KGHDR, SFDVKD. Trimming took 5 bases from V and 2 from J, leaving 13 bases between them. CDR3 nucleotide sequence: TGTGCCACCAGTGTTGGTTCCCTTATCACAGATACGCAGTATTTT. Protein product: CATSVGSLITDTQYF.

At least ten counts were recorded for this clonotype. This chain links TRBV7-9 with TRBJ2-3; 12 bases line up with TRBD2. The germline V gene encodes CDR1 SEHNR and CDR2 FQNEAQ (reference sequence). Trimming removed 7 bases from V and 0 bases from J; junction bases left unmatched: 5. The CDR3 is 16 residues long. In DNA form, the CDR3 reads TGTGCCAGCAACTCAGGACTAGCGGGAAGCACAGATACGCAGTATTTT. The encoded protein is CASNSGLAGSTDTQYF. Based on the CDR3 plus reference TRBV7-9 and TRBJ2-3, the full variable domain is DTGVSQNPRHKITKRGQNVTFRCDPISEHNRLYWYRQTLGQGPEFLTYFQNEAQLEKSRLLSDRFSAERPKGSFSTLEIQRTEQGDSAMYLCASNSGLAGSTDTQYFGPGTRLTVL.

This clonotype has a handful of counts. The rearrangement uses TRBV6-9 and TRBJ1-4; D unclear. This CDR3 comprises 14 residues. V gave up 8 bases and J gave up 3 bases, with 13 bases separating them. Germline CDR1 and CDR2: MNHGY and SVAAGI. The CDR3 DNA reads TGTGCCAGCGGATCCGGGGTGGCTAATGAAAAACTGTTTTTT. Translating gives CASGSGVANEKLFF.

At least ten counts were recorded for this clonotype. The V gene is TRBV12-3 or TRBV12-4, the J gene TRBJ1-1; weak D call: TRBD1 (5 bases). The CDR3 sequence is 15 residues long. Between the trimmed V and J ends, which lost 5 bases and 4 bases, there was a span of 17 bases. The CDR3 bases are TGTGCCAGCAGTCTTGGGTGGGGGGACGGCACTGAAGCTTTCTTT. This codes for CASSLGWGDGTEAFF.

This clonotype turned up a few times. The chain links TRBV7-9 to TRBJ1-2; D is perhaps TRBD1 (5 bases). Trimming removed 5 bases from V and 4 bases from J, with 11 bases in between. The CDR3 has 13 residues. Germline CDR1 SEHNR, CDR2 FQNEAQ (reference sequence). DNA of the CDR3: TGTGCCAGCAGCCTAAATGGGGGCTATGGCTACACCTTC. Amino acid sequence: CASSLNGGYGYTF.

The CDR3 loop is CASSPKDLGFSPLHF. CDR3 nucleotides: TGTGCCAGCAGTCCTAAGGACTTAGGATTTTCACCCCTCCACTTT. This chain links TRBV12-3 or TRBV12-4 with TRBJ1-6; D gene ambiguous. The CDR3 totals 15 residues. Trimming pared 5 bases from V and 9 bases from J, leaving 17 bases between.

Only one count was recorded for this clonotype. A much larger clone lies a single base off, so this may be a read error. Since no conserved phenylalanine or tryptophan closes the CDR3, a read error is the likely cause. As DNA, the CDR3 is TGTGCCAGCAGCTTAGTCTCCGGCGGCCACACTGAAGCTTTCCTT. Amino acid sequence: CASSLVSGGHTEAFL. The chain is built from TRBV7-2 and TRBJ1-1; D unresolved. The V gene lost 1 base and the J gene lost 3 bases, with 12 bases spanning the gap. There are 15 residues in the CDR3. Per the germline V gene, CDR1 is SGHTA and CDR2 is FQGNSA.

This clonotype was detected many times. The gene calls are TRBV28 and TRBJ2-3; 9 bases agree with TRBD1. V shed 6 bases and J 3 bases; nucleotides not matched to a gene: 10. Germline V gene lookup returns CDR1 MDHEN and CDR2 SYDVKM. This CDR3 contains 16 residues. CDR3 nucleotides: TGTGCCAGCAGGCTGCAGATAGGACAGGGGACAGATACGCAGTATTTT. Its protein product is CASRLQIGQGTDTQYF.

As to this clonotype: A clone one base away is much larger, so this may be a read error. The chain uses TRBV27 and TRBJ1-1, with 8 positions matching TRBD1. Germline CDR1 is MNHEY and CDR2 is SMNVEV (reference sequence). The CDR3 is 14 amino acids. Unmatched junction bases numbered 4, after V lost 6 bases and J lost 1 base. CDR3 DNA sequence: TGTGCCAGCAGAGGACAGGGTGAGAACACTGAAGCTTTCTTT. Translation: CASRGQGENTEAFF.

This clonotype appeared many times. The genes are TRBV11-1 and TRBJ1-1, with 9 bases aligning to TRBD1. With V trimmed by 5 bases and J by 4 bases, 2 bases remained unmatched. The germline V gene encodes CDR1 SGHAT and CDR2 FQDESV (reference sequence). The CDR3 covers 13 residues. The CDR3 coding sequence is TGTGCCAGCAGCCAGGACAGGGGCACTGAAGCTTTCTTT. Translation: CASSQDRGTEAFF. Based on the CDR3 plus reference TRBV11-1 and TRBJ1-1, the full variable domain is EAEVAQSPRYKITEKSQAVAFWCDPISGHATLYWYRQILGQGPELLVQFQDESVVDDSQLPKDRFSAERLKGVDSTLKIQPAELGDSAMYLCASSQDRGTEAFFGQGTRLTVV.

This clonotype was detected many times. CDR3 bases: TGTGCCAGCAGCTTAGCGCTAGGGTCCACAGATACGCAGTATTTT. This encodes CASSLALGSTDTQYF. The genes are TRBV7-2 and TRBJ2-3, with unresolved D. The CDR3 loop spans 15 amino acids. From germline, CDR1 is SGHTA and CDR2 FQGNSA. Trimming took 0 bases from V and 2 from J, leaving 9 bases between them.

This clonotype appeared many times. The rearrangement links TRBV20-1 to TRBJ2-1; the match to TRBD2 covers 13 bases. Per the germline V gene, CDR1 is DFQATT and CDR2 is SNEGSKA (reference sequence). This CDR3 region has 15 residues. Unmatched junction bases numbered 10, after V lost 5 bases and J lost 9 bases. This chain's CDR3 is CSAHRTSGRMSEQFF. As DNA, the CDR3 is TGCAGTGCTCACCGGACTAGCGGGAGAATGAGTGAGCAGTTCTTC.

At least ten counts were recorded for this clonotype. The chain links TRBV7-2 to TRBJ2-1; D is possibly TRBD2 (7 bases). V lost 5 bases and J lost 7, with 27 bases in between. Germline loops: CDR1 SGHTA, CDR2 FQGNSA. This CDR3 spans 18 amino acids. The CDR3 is CASSVTRGGPSSGNEQFF. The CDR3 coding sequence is TGTGCCAGCAGCGTCACGAGGGGGGGGCCATCCTCGGGGAATGAGCAGTTCTTC.

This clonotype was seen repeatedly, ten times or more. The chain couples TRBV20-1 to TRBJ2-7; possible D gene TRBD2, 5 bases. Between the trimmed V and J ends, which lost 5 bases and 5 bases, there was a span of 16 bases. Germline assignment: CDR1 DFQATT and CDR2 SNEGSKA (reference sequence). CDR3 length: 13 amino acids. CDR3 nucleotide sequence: TGCAGTGCTGGCTGGACTTCCCGAAACGAGCAGTACTTC. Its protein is CSAGWTSRNEQYF.

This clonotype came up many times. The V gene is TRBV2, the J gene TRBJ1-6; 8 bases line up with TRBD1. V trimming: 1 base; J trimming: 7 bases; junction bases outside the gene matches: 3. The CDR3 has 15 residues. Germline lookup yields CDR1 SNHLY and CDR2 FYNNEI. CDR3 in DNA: TGTGCCAGCAGTGAAGTACGGACAGGGAATTCACCCCTCCACTTT. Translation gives CASSEVRTGNSPLHF.

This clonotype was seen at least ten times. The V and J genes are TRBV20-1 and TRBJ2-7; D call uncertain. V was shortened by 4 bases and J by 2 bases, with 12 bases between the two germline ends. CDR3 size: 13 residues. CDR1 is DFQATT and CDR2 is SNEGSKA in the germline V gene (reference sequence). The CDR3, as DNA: TGCAGTGCTATGGCAGAGATGACCTACGAGCAGTACTTC. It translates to CSAMAEMTYEQYF.

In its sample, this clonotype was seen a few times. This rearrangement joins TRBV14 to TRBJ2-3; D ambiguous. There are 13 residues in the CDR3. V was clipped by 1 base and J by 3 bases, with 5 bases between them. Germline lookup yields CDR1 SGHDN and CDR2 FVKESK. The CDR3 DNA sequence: TGTGCCAGCAGCCAAGTTAGAACAGATACGCAGTATTTT. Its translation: CASSQVRTDTQYF.

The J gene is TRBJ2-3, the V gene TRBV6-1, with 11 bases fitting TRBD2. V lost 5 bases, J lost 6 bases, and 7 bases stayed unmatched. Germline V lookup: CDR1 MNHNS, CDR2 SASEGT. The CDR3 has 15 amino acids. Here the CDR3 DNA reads TGTGCCAGCAGTTTAGCGGGAGGGGGGCGGGATACGCAGTATTTT. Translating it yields CASSLAGGGRDTQYF.

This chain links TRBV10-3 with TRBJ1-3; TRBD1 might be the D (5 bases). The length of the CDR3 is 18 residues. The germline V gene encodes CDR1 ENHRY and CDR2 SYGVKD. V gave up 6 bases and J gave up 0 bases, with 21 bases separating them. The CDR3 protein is CAISLNRGGISSGNTIYF. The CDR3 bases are TGTGCCATCAGCCTAAACCGGGGCGGAATAAGCTCTGGAAACACCATATATTTT.

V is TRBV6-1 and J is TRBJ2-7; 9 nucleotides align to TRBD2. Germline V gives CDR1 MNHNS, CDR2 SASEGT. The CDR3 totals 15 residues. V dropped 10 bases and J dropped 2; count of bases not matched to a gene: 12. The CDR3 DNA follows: TGTGCCACCTCGCTAGCGGGGCAGTCTCCCTACGAGCAGTACTTC. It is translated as CATSLAGQSPYEQYF.

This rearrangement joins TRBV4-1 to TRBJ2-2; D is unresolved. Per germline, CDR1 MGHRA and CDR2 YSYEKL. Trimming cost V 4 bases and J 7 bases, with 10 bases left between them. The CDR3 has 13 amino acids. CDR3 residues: CASSLKRDGELFF. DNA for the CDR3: TGCGCCAGCAGCCTAAAAAGGGACGGGGAGCTGTTTTTT.

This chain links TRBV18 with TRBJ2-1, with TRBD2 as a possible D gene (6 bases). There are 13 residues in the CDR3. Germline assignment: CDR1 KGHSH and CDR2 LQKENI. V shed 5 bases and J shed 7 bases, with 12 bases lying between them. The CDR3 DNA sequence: TGTGCCAGCTCATCCGGGAGTTTGAATGAGCAGTTCTTC. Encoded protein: CASSSGSLNEQFF. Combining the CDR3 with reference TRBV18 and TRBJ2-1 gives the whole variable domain NAGVMQNPRHLVRRRGQEARLRCSPMKGHSHVYWYRQLPEEGLKFMVYLQKENIIDESGMPKERFSAEFPKEGPSILRIQQVVRGDSAAYFCASSSGSLNEQFFGPGTRLTVL.

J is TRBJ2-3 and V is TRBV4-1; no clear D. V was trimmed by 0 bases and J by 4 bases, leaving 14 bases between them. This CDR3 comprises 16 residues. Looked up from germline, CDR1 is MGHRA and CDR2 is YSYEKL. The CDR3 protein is CASSQEVLYGPDTQYF. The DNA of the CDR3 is TGCGCCAGCAGCCAAGAGGTACTTTATGGGCCAGATACGCAGTATTTT.

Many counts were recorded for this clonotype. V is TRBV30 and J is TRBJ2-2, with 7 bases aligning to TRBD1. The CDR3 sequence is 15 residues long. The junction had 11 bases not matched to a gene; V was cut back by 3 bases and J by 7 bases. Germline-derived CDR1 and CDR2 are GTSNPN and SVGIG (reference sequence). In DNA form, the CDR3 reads TGTGCCTGGAGGGGGAGAGGACAGGCGGGCGGGGAGCTGTTTTTT. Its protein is CAWRGRGQAGGELFF.

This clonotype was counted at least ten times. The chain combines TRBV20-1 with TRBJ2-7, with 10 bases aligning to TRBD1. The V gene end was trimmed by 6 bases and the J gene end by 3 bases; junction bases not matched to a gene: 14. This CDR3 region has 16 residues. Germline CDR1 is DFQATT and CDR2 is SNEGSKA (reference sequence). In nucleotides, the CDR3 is TGCAGTGCAGGTGGTGGGGACAGGGGTGGTTTCTACGAGCAGTACTTC. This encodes CSAGGGDRGGFYEQYF.